Listed below are T cell receptor beta chains from one sample, sequenced in a study of T cell changes during pregnancy in multiple sclerosis. This table comes from immunoSEQ multiplex PCR, and its TCRdb copy is limited to in-frame clones, with some not included. The repertoire holds some 120,000 clones, with 80% to 95% as singletons. The sequences come from peripheral blood, collected in the third trimester of pregnancy. The receptors stem from a female donor with multiple sclerosis, enrolled in a pregnancy study. CDR3s include the opening cysteine and the closing phenylalanine or tryptophan. D genes are given only for firm matches. The listing skips clone size in some rows; elsewhere it reads once, few, many or a size class.

v_call	j_call	d_call	clone_size	cdr3_aa	cdr3_nt
TRBV6-4	TRBJ2-4	.	.	CASSDSSRGKNIQYF	TGTGCCAGCAGTGACTCGTCCAGGGGCAAAAACATTCAGTACTTC
TRBV29-1	TRBJ1-1	.	.	CSVVGGMGTEAFF	TGCAGCGTTGTGGGGGGGATGGGCACTGAAGCTTTCTTT
TRBV7-8	TRBJ2-3	.	.	CASSFRESTDTQYF	TGTGCCAGCAGCTTCCGGGAAAGCACAGATACGCAGTATTTT
TRBV2	TRBJ1-1	TRBD1	.	CASREDRGPGDNTEAFF	TGTGCCAGCAGGGAGGACAGGGGGCCTGGTGACAACACTGAAGCTTTCTTT
TRBV2	TRBJ2-5	.	.	CASRPGPKETQYF	TGTGCCAGCAGACCCGGTCCGAAAGAGACCCAGTACTTC
TRBV9	TRBJ2-7	.	.	CASSVSVGGVSYEQYF	TGTGCCAGCAGCGTTTCCGTAGGGGGAGTCTCCTACGAGCAGTACTTC
TRBV14	TRBJ1-1	TRBD1	.	CASSHGQAGNTEAFF	TGTGCCAGCAGCCACGGACAGGCCGGGAACACTGAAGCTTTCTTT
TRBV9	TRBJ1-4	.	.	CASSVASTNEKLFF	TGTGCCAGCAGCGTAGCGAGTACTAATGAAAAACTGTTTTTT
TRBV28	TRBJ2-7	.	once	CASSSAGAAVLYEQYF	TGTGCCAGCAGTTCCGCAGGGGCGGCGGTCCTATACGAGCAGTACTTC
TRBV10-2	TRBJ2-2	TRBD1	.	CASSQQGVTGELFF	TGCGCCAGCTCTCAACAGGGGGTCACCGGGGAGCTGTTTTTT
TRBV7-9	TRBJ1-4	.	.	CASSLSAGTNEKLFF	TGTGCCAGCAGCTTATCCGCTGGCACTAATGAAAAACTGTTTTTT
TRBV18	TRBJ2-7	TRBD2	.	CASSTTSGRVNEQYF	TGTGCCAGCTCAACTACTAGCGGGAGGGTTAACGAGCAGTACTTC
TRBV15	TRBJ2-7	.	.	CATSRDRGSGEQYF	TGTGCCACCAGCAGAGATCGGGGGTCGGGCGAGCAGTACTTC
TRBV5-1	TRBJ1-1	TRBD1	few	CASSYETGSMNTEAFF	TGCGCCAGCAGCTATGAGACAGGGTCGATGAACACTGAAGCTTTCTTT
TRBV4-1	TRBJ1-4	.	.	CASSPGVGGASEKLFF	TGCGCCAGCAGCCCAGGCGTTGGGGGGGCAAGTGAAAAACTGTTTTTT
TRBV2	TRBJ1-2	TRBD1	once	CASSGGGQGVDGYTF	TGTGCCAGCAGCGGAGGTGGACAGGGGGTCGACGGCTACACCTTC
TRBV6-5	TRBJ1-2	TRBD1	.	CASSKQGYYGYTF	TGTGCCAGCAGTAAACAGGGGTACTATGGCTACACCTTC
TRBV30	TRBJ2-5	.	.	CACTGVETQYF	TGTGCCTGCACGGGGGTGGAGACCCAGTACTTC
TRBV5-1	TRBJ2-5	.	.	CASSGLTGGQETQYF	TGCGCCAGCAGTGGACTCACCGGGGGCCAAGAGACCCAGTACTTC
TRBV6-4	TRBJ2-2	TRBD1	.	CASRLTGGLAGELFF	TGTGCCAGCAGATTAACAGGGGGTTTGGCCGGGGAGCTGTTTTTT
TRBV2	TRBJ1-2	TRBD1	.	CASSEVVDRGPGYTF	TGTGCCAGCAGCGAGGTCGTGGACAGGGGGCCTGGCTACACCTTC
TRBV9	TRBJ1-4	.	once	CASSVAGATNEKLFF	TGTGCCAGCAGCGTAGCAGGGGCAACTAATGAAAAACTGTTTTTT
TRBV7-9	TRBJ2-5	.	.	CASSSGETQYF	TGTGCCAGCAGCTCCGGGGAGACCCAGTACTTC
TRBV7-2	TRBJ1-2	.	.	CASSRNPRGISYGYTF	TGTGCCAGCAGCCGAAACCCCAGGGGAATTAGCTATGGCTACACCTTC
TRBV5-1	TRBJ1-2	TRBD1	once	CASSTTGDYGYTF	TGCGCCAGCAGCACTACAGGGGACTATGGCTACACCTTC
TRBV11-2	TRBJ2-7	.	.	CASSFPQGSSYEQYF	TGTGCCAGCAGCTTCCCGCAGGGGAGCTCCTACGAGCAGTACTTC
TRBV7-3	TRBJ2-7	.	.	CASSLNGFSYEQYF	TGTGCCAGCAGCTTAAACGGTTTTTCCTACGAGCAGTACTTC
TRBV28	TRBJ2-1	.	.	CASSPGYSYNEQFF	TGTGCCAGCAGTCCCGGTTACTCCTACAATGAGCAGTTCTTC
TRBV5-1	TRBJ1-4	.	.	CASSRVTNEKLFF	TGCGCCAGCAGCCGAGTGACTAATGAAAAACTGTTTTTT
TRBV7-6	TRBJ2-1	TRBD2	.	CASSLGSGLVDEQFF	TGTGCCAGCAGCTTAGGTTCGGGACTAGTAGATGAGCAGTTCTTC
TRBV7-2	TRBJ2-7	TRBD1	.	CASRAGGSSYEQYF	TGTGCCAGCAGGGCAGGGGGCTCCTCCTACGAGCAGTACTTC
TRBV5-1	TRBJ2-7	TRBD2	.	CASSPTSGSSYEQYF	TGCGCCAGCAGCCCCACTAGCGGGAGCTCCTACGAGCAGTACTTC
TRBV5-1	TRBJ1-1	TRBD1	.	CASSYETGQVNTEAFF	TGCGCCAGCAGTTACGAAACGGGACAGGTGAACACTGAAGCTTTCTTT
TRBV7-9	TRBJ2-2	TRBD1	.	CASSRDRGFTGELFF	TGTGCCAGCAGCCGGGACAGGGGATTCACCGGGGAGCTGTTTTTT
TRBV5-4	TRBJ2-7	.	.	CASSPYSGRRDYEQYF	TGTGCCAGCAGCCCCTATAGCGGCAGAAGAGACTACGAGCAGTACTTC
TRBV30	TRBJ1-6	.	.	CAWTGGNSPLHF	TGTGCCTGGACGGGCGGGAATTCACCCCTCCACTTT
TRBV5-6	TRBJ2-7	TRBD2	.	CASSSIPGLAGELSYEQYF	TGTGCCAGCAGCTCTATTCCGGGACTAGCGGGAGAGTTGTCCTACGAGCAGTACTTC
TRBV5-3	TRBJ2-2	TRBD1	once	CARSAYRDRNTGELFF	TGTGCCAGAAGCGCATACCGGGACAGAAACACCGGGGAGCTGTTTTTT
TRBV19	TRBJ1-4	.	.	CASSMVGQGNEKLFF	TGTGCCAGTAGTATGGTCGGCCAGGGTAATGAAAAACTGTTTTTT
TRBV6-5	TRBJ1-5	.	.	CASSLFSNQPQHF	TGTGCCAGCAGTCTATTTAGCAATCAGCCCCAGCATTTT
TRBV6-5	TRBJ2-7	TRBD1	.	CASSRDSGAYEQYF	TGTGCCAGCAGTCGGGACAGTGGGGCCTACGAGCAGTACTTC
TRBV5-1	TRBJ1-4	TRBD1	.	CASSLDGTASNEKLFF	TGCGCCAGCAGCTTGGACGGGACAGCCTCTAATGAAAAACTGTTTTTT
TRBV11-3	TRBJ2-2	TRBD2	.	CASSPRGGRGTGELFF	TGTGCCAGCAGCCCCCGGGGGGGCCGGGGCACCGGGGAGCTGTTTTTT
TRBV7-9	TRBJ1-1	.	.	CASSLGGIGGLNTEAFF	TGTGCCAGCAGCTTAGGAGGGATTGGGGGCTTGAACACTGAAGCTTTCTTT
TRBV11-2	TRBJ1-1	TRBD1	.	CASSLGQGLFEAFF	TGTGCCAGCAGCTTGGGACAGGGGCTTTTTGAAGCTTTCTTT
TRBV5-3	TRBJ2-5	TRBD2	.	CARSSGLAVQETQYF	TGTGCCAGAAGCTCAGGACTAGCGGTGCAAGAGACCCAGTACTTC